These T cell receptor beta chains were read from a single sample in a study of CD8+CD57+ T cells in acquired aplastic anemia. One entry per CDR3 protein results from TCRdb running MiXCR on the reads. The sample lists 150,000 to 200,000 distinct CDR3 sequences, about 64% seen once, with about 43% in the top ten. Specimen: sorted CD4+, CD8+, or CD8+CD57+ T cells (not recorded which) from PBMCs. All receptors derive from a human donor with severe aplastic anemia or a healthy control (not recorded which). The CDR3 runs from the conserved cysteine through the conserved F or W. The D gene is left open where the match is weak. A row's size may be missing; if present it is once, few, many or a size class.

CDR3nt,CDR3aa,v_gene,d_gene,abundance,j_gene
TGTGCCAGTACCCAAGCGGGGGGCGCAGGTTCACCCCTCCACTTT,CASTQAGGAGSPLHF,TRBV19,.,.,TRBJ1-6
TGCGCCAGCAGCTTCGGGGTGGAGCAGTACTTC,CASSFGVEQYF,TRBV5-1,.,many,TRBJ2-7
TGTGCCAGCAGTTTGTCCAGGGGGACCAATTCACCCCTCCACTTT,CASSLSRGTNSPLHF,TRBV27,TRBD1,many,TRBJ1-6
TGTGCCAGCACCGCATCTGGGGCCAACGTCCTGACTTTC,CASTASGANVLTF,TRBV7-9,.,.,TRBJ2-6
TGCGCCAGCAGCCCCCAATTAGCCGGGACCTCCTACGAGCAGTACTTC,CASSPQLAGTSYEQYF,TRBV4-1,.,.,TRBJ2-7
TGTGCCAGCAGCTTGGTGACGCTAGTCGTGGCTACGCAGTATTTT,CASSLVTLVVATQYF,TRBV5-6,.,.,TRBJ2-3
TGTGCCACCAGCAGCGTGTCCGGGACCGACACCCTGAATGAGCAGTTCTTC,CATSSVSGTDTLNEQFF,TRBV15,.,.,TRBJ2-1
TGTGCCAGCACAGACAGGGCAGGCGATACGCAGTATTTT,CASTDRAGDTQYF,TRBV7-6,TRBD1,.,TRBJ2-3
TGTGCCACCAGCAACATCAGGTCCTCTGGAAACACCATATATTTT,CATSNIRSSGNTIYF,TRBV15,.,.,TRBJ1-3
TGTGCCAGCAGTGAAGGAGAACTTTCACCCCTCCACTTT,CASSEGELSPLHF,TRBV2,.,.,TRBJ1-6
TGTGCCAGCAGCTCGGATCTACTAGCGGGGGGTTACAATGAGCAGTTCTTC,CASSSDLLAGGYNEQFF,TRBV7-9,TRBD2,many,TRBJ2-1
TGTGCCAGCAGCCAACCCCCCGACAGACAAGAGACCCAGTACTTC,CASSQPPDRQETQYF,TRBV7-9,.,.,TRBJ2-5
TGTGCCAGCGGGCCACCCCTCCACTTT,CASGPPLHF,TRBV12-3/TRBV12-4,.,few,TRBJ1-6
TGTGCCAGCAGCGTAGGAGGGGACGAAAAACTGTTTTTT,CASSVGGDEKLFF,TRBV9,.,many,TRBJ1-4
TGTGCCAGCAGGAGCGATTTGGCGGGAGGGTGGAAGACCCAGTACTTC,CASRSDLAGGWKTQYF,TRBV2,TRBD2,once,TRBJ2-5
TGTGCTAGCAGCTTACAACTTGTCAGTTCGCGGCACACCGGGGAGCTGTTTTTT,CASSLQLVSSRHTGELFF,TRBV7-7,.,.,TRBJ2-2
TGTGCCAGCAGTTACGACCAGCGGAGCACCGGGGAGCTGTTTTTT,CASSYDQRSTGELFF,TRBV6-5,.,many,TRBJ2-2
TGCAGCGTCGGGGGACAGATAAATTCACCCCTCCACTTT,CSVGGQINSPLHF,TRBV29-1,TRBD1,few,TRBJ1-6
TGCAGCCCCCGGGACAACTCCTACGAGCAGTACTTC,CSPRDNSYEQYF,TRBV29-1,.,.,TRBJ2-7
TGCAGTGCTACCGGGGGGGAGACCCAGTACTTC,CSATGGETQYF,TRBV20-1,TRBD2,.,TRBJ2-5
TGCAGTGTGGACGAAAAAAGCTCCTACGAGCAGTACTTC,CSVDEKSSYEQYF,TRBV20-1,.,.,TRBJ2-7
TGTGCCAGCAGCCCACGCCCAATTGGCGGGCAAGAGACCCAGTACTTC,CASSPRPIGGQETQYF,TRBV7-9,.,.,TRBJ2-5
TGCAGTGCAGGAACTAGGATTTTACCGTACGAGCAGTACTTC,CSAGTRILPYEQYF,TRBV20-1,.,.,TRBJ2-7
TGTGCCAGCAGCTTAAACACAAGGTTGGCCTCCTACGAGCAGTACTTC,CASSLNTRLASYEQYF,TRBV13,.,.,TRBJ2-7
TGTGCCATCCGGACGACTGACAATGAGCAGTTCTTC,CAIRTTDNEQFF,TRBV10-3,.,.,TRBJ2-1
TGTGCCAGCAGTTCGGACAGGGAGGGTGAAAAACTGTTTTTT,CASSSDREGEKLFF,TRBV12-3/TRBV12-4,TRBD1,.,TRBJ1-4
TGTGCCACCAGTGACAGATTAGTGAACACCGGGGAGCTGTTTTTT,CATSDRLVNTGELFF,TRBV24-1,.,few,TRBJ2-2
TGTGCCACCAGCAGAGCGGGACAGGCCTACGAGCAGTACTTC,CATSRAGQAYEQYF,TRBV15,TRBD1,.,TRBJ2-7
TGTGCCAGTAGTATTCGGGGACGTGCAGATACGCAGTATTTT,CASSIRGRADTQYF,TRBV19,.,few,TRBJ2-3
TGTGCCAGCAGCTCCGGAAGTATGAACACTGAAGCTTTCTTT,CASSSGSMNTEAFF,TRBV7-9,.,.,TRBJ1-1
TGCAGTGCTAGTGGAGGGGAAATGGCGATCCACTTT,CSASGGEMAIHF,TRBV20-1,.,.,TRBJ1-6
TGTGCCAGCAGCCAAGACCTACTAGCGGGAGAGTACGAGCAGTACTTC,CASSQDLLAGEYEQYF,TRBV3-1,TRBD2,.,TRBJ2-7